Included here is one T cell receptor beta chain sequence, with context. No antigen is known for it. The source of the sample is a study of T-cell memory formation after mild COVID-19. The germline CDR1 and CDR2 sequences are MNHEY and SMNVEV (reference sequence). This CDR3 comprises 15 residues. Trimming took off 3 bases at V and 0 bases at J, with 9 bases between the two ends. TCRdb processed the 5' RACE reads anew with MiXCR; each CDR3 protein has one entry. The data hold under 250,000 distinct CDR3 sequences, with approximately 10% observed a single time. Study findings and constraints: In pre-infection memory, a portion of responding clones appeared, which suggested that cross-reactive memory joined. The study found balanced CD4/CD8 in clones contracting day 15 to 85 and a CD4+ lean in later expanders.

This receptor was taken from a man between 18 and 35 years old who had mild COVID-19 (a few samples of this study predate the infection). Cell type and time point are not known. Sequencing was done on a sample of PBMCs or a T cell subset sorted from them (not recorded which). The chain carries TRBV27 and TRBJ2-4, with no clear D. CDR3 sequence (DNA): TGTGCCAGCAGTTTTCGTGGAATAGCCAAAAACATTCAGTACTTC. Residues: CASSFRGIAKNIQYF.